The 20 T cell receptor beta chains reported below all come from one sample, sequenced in a study of T cell repertoires in cytomegalovirus infection. TCRdb passed the reads through MiXCR, listing each CDR3 protein once. The sample lists fewer than 950,000 distinct CDR3 sequences, less than 35% seen once, with about an eighth in the top ten. No antigen has been assigned to these receptors. This specimen consisted of cultured CD8+ T cells from PBMCs, obtained from culture after CMV antigen stimulation. These receptors all stem from a human donor in good health (CMV status not recorded). Some clones in this sample may be carry-over from other donors' samples.

This clonotype came up a few times. CDR3 sequence (DNA): TGTGCCAGCAGCGTGGGACTACCTGACAATGAGCAGTTCTTC. This gives the protein CASSVGLPDNEQFF. The chain recombines TRBV5-6 with TRBJ2-1; 7 bases match TRBD2. With V trimmed by 4 bases and J by 5 bases, 6 bases remained unmatched. The CDR3 extends over 14 amino acids. Germline CDR1 is SGHDT and CDR2 is YYEEEE.

This clonotype was seen many times. The chain couples TRBV7-9 to TRBJ2-3; TRBD2 is a possible D gene (5 bases). This CDR3 has 14 amino acids. V shed 0 bases and J shed 4 bases, with 8 bases lying between them. Germline CDR1 reads SEHNR; CDR2 reads FQNEAQ (reference sequence). CDR3 nucleotides: TGTGCCAGCAGCTTAGCCGGGAACCCAGATACGCAGTATTTT. Amino acid sequence: CASSLAGNPDTQYF.

The genes are TRBV6-1 and TRBJ1-1; D is uncertain. This CDR3 spans 15 amino acids. Germline V gene data show CDR1 as MNHNS and CDR2 as SASEGT. The ends were cut back, 5 bases at V and 4 bases at J, with 17 bases in the middle. This CDR3 reads CASSPSRPKITEAFF. Written as DNA, the CDR3 is TGTGCCAGCAGTCCAAGCCGACCCAAGATCACTGAAGCTTTCTTT.

V usage is TRBV5-5 and J usage is TRBJ2-5; D gene ambiguous. Germline V gene data show CDR1 as SGHKS and CDR2 as YYEKEE (reference sequence). The germline V and J ends were trimmed by 4 bases and 5 bases, with 15 bases remaining between them. This CDR3 comprises 14 residues. The CDR3 loop is CASSPAWASETQYF. In nucleotides, the CDR3 is TGTGCCAGCAGCCCTGCCTGGGCCAGTGAGACCCAGTACTTC.

This clonotype showed up just a few times. This rearrangement joins TRBV2 to TRBJ1-2, with D perhaps TRBD1 (5 bases). Trimming removed 1 base at V and 4 bases at J, with 13 bases between. Germline CDR1 is SNHLY and CDR2 is FYNNEI. CDR3 size: 15 residues. This CDR3 reads CASSEGGKRLYGYTF. The CDR3 region has the DNA TGTGCCAGCAGTGAAGGGGGGAAAAGACTCTATGGCTACACCTTC. Full variable domain (missing parts from reference TRBV2 and TRBJ1-2): EPEVTQTPSHQVTQMGQEVILRCVPISNHLYFYWYRQILGQKVEFLVSFYNNEISEKSEIFDDQFSVERPDGSNFTLKIRSTKLEDSAMYFCASSEGGKRLYGYTFGSGTRLTVV.

V is TRBV25-1 and J is TRBJ1-6; D uncertain. Per germline, CDR1 MGHDK and CDR2 SYGVNS. V lost 4 bases and J 8 bases, leaving 18 bases between the germline ends. This CDR3 has 16 residues. This CDR3 reads CASSAQDPAPDSPLHF. DNA for the CDR3: TGTGCCAGCAGTGCCCAGGATCCTGCCCCCGATTCACCCCTCCACTTT. Supplemented by reference TRBV25-1 and TRBJ1-6, the full variable domain reads EADIYQTPRYLVIGTGKKITLECSQTMGHDKMYWYQQDPGMELHLIHYSYGVNSTEKGDLSSESTVSRIRTEHFPLTLESARPSHTSQYLCASSAQDPAPDSPLHFGNGTRLTVT.

This chain uses TRBV7-8 with TRBJ2-5; 14 bases are a match to TRBD2. CDR1 and CDR2 from the germline V gene are SGHVS and FQNEAQ. This CDR3 region has 18 residues. Trimming at V came to 3 bases and at J to 1 base, leaving 7 bases not matched to a gene. The CDR3: CASSFGTSGGPLQETQYF. The DNA of the CDR3 is TGTGCCAGCAGCTTCGGGACTAGCGGGGGCCCACTCCAAGAGACCCAGTACTTC.

This clonotype was counted a few times. The rearrangement links TRBV13 to TRBJ2-7; D unresolved. The V end was cut by 5 bases, the J end by 6 bases, with 20 bases between. This CDR3 is built from 15 residues. Germline values: CDR1 PRHDT, CDR2 FYEKMQ (reference sequence). CDR3 in amino acids: CASSLLGEGIPEQYV. Here the CDR3 DNA reads TGTGCCAGCAGCCTCCTCGGAGAAGGGATCCCCGAGCAGTACGTC.

This clonotype has more than one count but fewer than ten. The chain couples TRBV27 to TRBJ1-1; 8 bases fit TRBD1. The germline CDR1 and CDR2 sequences are MNHEY and SMNVEV (reference sequence). V lost 2 bases to trimming and J lost 6 bases; unmatched junction nucleotides: 2. This CDR3 region has 13 residues. The CDR3 protein is CASSLTQGAEAFF. In DNA, the CDR3 is TGTGCCAGCAGTTTAACACAGGGGGCTGAAGCTTTCTTT.

The V gene is TRBV27, the J gene TRBJ2-5, with D possibly being TRBD2 (5 bases). The germline V and J ends were trimmed by 2 bases and 7 bases, with 11 bases remaining between them. Germline CDR1 and CDR2: MNHEY and SMNVEV (reference sequence). The CDR3 loop spans 13 amino acids. CDR3 protein: CASSLTGVGTQYF. The CDR3 DNA reads TGTGCCAGCAGTTTAACCGGGGTGGGGACCCAGTACTTC.

This clonotype was detected only a few times. J is TRBJ1-1 and V is TRBV12-3 or TRBV12-4; TRBD1 matches 7 bases. J was trimmed by 0 bases and V by 5 bases; bases with no gene match: 6. The CDR3 spans 15 residues. The CDR3 sequence is CASSPNRGVNTEAFF. The DNA for the CDR3 is TGTGCCAGCAGTCCGAACAGGGGAGTGAACACTGAAGCTTTCTTT.

This chain connects TRBV6-5 to TRBJ2-3; 10 nucleotides align to TRBD2. After removal of 2 bases from V and 4 bases from J, the junction contained 3 bases not matched to a gene. The CDR3 runs to 15 residues. CDR1 MNHEY and CDR2 SVGAGI come from the germline V gene. This CDR3 is CASSYGTSGADTQYF. CDR3 sequence (DNA): TGTGCCAGCAGTTACGGAACTAGCGGGGCAGATACGCAGTATTTT.

The chain combines TRBV7-3 with TRBJ2-5, with D possibly matching TRBD1 (6 bases). With 4 bases removed from V and 5 bases from J, the gap between germline ends came to 17 bases. This CDR3 is built from 15 residues. Looked up from germline, CDR1 is SGHTA and CDR2 is FQGTGA. The CDR3 DNA follows: TGTGCCAGCAGCTCCCAGGGGCACGGGTCGGAGACCCAGTACTTC. Translation: CASSSQGHGSETQYF.

The table lists this clonotype with a few counts. The chain recombines TRBV12-3 or TRBV12-4 with TRBJ2-2; TRBD1 might be the D (5 bases). The CDR3 is 13 amino acids. Between the trimmed V and J ends, which lost 4 bases and 5 bases, there was a span of 8 bases. This chain's CDR3 is CASSSGRTGELFF. The CDR3 DNA reads TGTGCCAGCAGTTCAGGGCGAACCGGGGAGCTGTTTTTT.

This chain's CDR3 is CASSITLTDPQPDTQYF. CDR3 nucleotide sequence: TGTGCCAGCAGTATAACCCTCACAGACCCACAGCCAGATACGCAGTATTTT. The V call is TRBV27, the J call TRBJ2-3, with unresolved D. This CDR3 contains 17 residues. V was clipped by 5 bases and J by 4 bases, with 22 bases between them. Germline V CDR1 and CDR2: MNHEY, SMNVEV (reference sequence).

There are a few counts of this clonotype. CDR3 DNA: TGTGCCACCCATGACAGACTCCTTAACTATGGCTACACCTTC. Amino acids: CATHDRLLNYGYTF. This chain joins TRBV19 and TRBJ1-2; TRBD1 might be the D (5 bases). Germline V gene lookup returns CDR1 LNHDA and CDR2 SQIVND (reference sequence). The CDR3 is 14 amino acids. V lost 10 bases and J 1 base, leaving 16 bases between the germline ends.

There are many counts of this clonotype. The chain has TRBV7-2 and TRBJ2-2; no firm D call. The germline V gene encodes CDR1 SGHTA and CDR2 FQGNSA. The CDR3 is 12 amino acids. Trimming removed 3 bases from V and 7 bases from J, with 6 bases in between. For the CDR3, the DNA is TGTGCCAGCAGCTTTGCTAGCGGGGAGCTGTTTTTT. Encoded protein: CASSFASGELFF.

This clonotype occurred a few times. The rearrangement links TRBV7-9 to TRBJ2-3, with D perhaps being TRBD1 or TRBD2 (6 bases each). The CDR3 totals 15 residues. From germline, CDR1 is SEHNR and CDR2 FQNEAQ (reference sequence). V lost 5 bases, J lost 2 bases, and 14 bases lay in between. The CDR3: CASSKGDSNTDTQYF. CDR3 bases: TGTGCCAGCAGCAAGGGGGACTCGAACACAGATACGCAGTATTTT.

This chain joins TRBV7-9 and TRBJ1-1, with D maybe TRBD1 (5 bases). Trimming pared 7 bases from V and 5 bases from J, leaving 11 bases between. The germline V gene encodes CDR1 SEHNR and CDR2 FQNEAQ (reference sequence). The CDR3 runs 12 residues. The CDR3 protein is CASISGRTEAFF. DNA for the CDR3: TGTGCCAGCATCTCAGGGCGTACTGAAGCTTTCTTT. The full variable domain, with the rest looked up from reference TRBV7-9 and TRBJ1-1, is DTGVSQNPRHKITKRGQNVTFRCDPISEHNRLYWYRQTLGQGPEFLTYFQNEAQLEKSRLLSDRFSAERPKGSFSTLEIQRTEQGDSAMYLCASISGRTEAFFGQGTRLTVV.

The V and J genes are TRBV6-6 and TRBJ1-5, with D possibly being TRBD1 (5 bases). The CDR3 sequence is 13 residues long. Germline CDR1 reads MNHNY; CDR2 reads SVGAGI (reference sequence). V lost 2 bases and J 9 bases, leaving 11 bases between the germline ends. CDR3 sequence: CASSYNSQGPQHF. The CDR3 bases are TGTGCCAGCAGTTACAACAGCCAGGGGCCCCAGCATTTT.